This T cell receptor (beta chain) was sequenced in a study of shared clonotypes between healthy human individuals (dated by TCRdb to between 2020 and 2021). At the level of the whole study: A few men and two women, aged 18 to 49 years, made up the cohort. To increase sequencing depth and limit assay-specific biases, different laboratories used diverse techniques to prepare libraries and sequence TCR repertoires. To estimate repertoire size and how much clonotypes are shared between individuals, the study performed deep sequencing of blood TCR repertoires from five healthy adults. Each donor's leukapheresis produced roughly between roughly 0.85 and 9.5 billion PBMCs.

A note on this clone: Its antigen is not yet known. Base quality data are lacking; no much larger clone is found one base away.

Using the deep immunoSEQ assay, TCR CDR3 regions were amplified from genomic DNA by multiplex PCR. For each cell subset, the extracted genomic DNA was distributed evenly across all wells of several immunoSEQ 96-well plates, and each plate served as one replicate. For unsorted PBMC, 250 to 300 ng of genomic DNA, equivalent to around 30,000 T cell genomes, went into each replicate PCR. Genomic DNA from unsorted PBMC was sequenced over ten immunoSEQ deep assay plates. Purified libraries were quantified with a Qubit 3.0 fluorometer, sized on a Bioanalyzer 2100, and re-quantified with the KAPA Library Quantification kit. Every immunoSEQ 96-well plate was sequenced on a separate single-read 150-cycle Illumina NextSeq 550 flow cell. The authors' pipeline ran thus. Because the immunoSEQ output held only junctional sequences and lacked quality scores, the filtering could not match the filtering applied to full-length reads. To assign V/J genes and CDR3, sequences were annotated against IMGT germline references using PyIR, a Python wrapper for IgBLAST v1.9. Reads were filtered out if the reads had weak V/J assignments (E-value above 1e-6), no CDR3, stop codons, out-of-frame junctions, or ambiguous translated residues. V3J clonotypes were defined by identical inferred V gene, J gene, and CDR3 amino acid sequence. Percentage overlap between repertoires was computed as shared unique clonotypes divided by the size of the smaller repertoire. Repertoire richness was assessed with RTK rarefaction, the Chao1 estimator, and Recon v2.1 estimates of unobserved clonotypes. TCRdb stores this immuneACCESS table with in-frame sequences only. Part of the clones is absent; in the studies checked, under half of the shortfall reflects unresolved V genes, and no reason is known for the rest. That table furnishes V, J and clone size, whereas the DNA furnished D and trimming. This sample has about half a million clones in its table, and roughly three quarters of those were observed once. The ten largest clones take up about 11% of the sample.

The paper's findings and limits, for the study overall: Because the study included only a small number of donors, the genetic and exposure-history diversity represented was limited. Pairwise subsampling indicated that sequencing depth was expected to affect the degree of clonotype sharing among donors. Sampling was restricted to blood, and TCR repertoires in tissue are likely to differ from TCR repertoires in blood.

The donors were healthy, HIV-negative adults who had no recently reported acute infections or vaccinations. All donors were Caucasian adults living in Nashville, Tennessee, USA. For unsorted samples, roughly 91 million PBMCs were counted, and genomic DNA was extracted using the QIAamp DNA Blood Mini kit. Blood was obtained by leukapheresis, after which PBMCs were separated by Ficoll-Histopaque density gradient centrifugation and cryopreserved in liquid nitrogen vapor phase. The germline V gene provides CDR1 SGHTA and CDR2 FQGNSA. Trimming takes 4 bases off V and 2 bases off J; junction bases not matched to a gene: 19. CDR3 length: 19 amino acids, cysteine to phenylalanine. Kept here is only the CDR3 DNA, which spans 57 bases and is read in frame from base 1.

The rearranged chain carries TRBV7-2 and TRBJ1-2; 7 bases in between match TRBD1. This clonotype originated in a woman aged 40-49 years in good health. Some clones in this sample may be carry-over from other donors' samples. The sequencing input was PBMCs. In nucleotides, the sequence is TGTGCCAGCAGCTCCCCCGGCAGGGGGATTTCGATGGTGAACTATGGCTACACCTTC. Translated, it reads CASSSPGRGISMVNYGYTF.